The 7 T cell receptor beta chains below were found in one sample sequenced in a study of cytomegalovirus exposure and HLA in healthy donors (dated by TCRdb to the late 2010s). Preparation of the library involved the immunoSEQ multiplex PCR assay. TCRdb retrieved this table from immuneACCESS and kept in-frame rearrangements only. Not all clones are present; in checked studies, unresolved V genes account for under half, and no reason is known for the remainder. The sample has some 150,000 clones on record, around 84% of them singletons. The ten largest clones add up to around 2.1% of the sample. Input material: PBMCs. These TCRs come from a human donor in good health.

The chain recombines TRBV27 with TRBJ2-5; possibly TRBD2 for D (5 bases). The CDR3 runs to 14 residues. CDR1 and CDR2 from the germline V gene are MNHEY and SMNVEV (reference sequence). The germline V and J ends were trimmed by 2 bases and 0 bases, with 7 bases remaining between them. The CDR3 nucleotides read TGTGCCAGCAGTTTAACGGGGTACCAAGAGACCCAGTACTTC. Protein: CASSLTGYQETQYF.

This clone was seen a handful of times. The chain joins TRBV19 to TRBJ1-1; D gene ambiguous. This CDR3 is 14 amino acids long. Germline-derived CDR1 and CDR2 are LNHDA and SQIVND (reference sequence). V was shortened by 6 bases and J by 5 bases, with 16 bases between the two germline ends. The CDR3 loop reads CASSRTGGKTEAFF. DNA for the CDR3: TGTGCCAGTAGCCGCACGGGAGGGAAAACTGAAGCTTTCTTT.

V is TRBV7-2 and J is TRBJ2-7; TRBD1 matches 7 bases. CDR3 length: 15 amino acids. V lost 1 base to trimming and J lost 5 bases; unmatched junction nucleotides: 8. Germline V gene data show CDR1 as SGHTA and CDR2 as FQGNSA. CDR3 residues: CASSLETGPAHEQYF. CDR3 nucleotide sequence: TGTGCCAGCAGCTTAGAGACAGGGCCAGCCCACGAGCAGTACTTC.

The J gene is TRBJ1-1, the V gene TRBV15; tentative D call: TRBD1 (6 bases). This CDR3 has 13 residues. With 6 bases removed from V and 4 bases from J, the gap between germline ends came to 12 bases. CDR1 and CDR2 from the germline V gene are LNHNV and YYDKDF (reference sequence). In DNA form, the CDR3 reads TGTGCCACCAGAACCTCAGGGGTCACTGAAGCTTTCTTT. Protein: CATRTSGVTEAFF. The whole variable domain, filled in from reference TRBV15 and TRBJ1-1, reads DAMVIQNPRYQVTQFGKPVTLSCSQTLNHNVMYWYQQKSSQAPKLLFHYYDKDFNNEADTPDNFQSRRPNTSFCFLDIRSPGLGDTAMYLCATRTSGVTEAFFGQGTRLTVV.

The CDR3 is CAIRGTGVNEQFF. CDR3 bases: TGTGCCATCAGGGGGACAGGGGTTAATGAGCAGTTCTTC. This sequence joins TRBV10-3 and TRBJ2-1, with 10 bases lining up with TRBD1. The CDR3 runs to 13 residues. CDR1 and CDR2 (germline): ENHRY, SYGVKD. V shed 6 bases and J 7 bases; nucleotides not matched to a gene: 3.

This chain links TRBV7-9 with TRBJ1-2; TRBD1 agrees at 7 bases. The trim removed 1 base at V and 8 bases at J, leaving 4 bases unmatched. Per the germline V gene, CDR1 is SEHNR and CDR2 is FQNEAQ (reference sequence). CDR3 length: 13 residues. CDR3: CASSLEQGLGYTF. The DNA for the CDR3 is TGTGCCAGCAGCTTAGAACAGGGGCTAGGCTACACCTTC.

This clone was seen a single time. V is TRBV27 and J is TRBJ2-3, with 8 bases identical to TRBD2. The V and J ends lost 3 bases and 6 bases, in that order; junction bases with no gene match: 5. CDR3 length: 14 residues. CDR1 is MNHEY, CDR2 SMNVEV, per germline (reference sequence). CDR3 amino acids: CASSLPGLVDTQYF. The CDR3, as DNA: TGTGCCAGCAGTTTGCCGGGACTAGTGGATACGCAGTATTTT.